This T cell receptor beta chain stems from a study of CD8 T cells in ankylosing spondylitis. Germline values: CDR1 SGHVS, CDR2 FNYEAQ. CDR3 size: 15 residues. Trimming at V came to 1 base and at J to 6 bases, leaving 8 bases not matched to a gene. Each CDR3 protein is one row after TCRdb ran MiXCR on the 5' RACE reads. Among about 27,000 distinct CDR3 sequences, approximately 7.9% were seen once, and the ten largest hold nearly 30%. This clonotype was detected ten times or more. Its antigen is not identified. Points from the study as a whole: It was reported that disease-linked clones were significantly enriched in matched ankylosing spondylitis synovial fluid. Some motif variants had been reported before (in reactive arthritis synovial fluid and blood). Disease-linked clones, CD8+, were relatively rare in peripheral blood. A TCR beta motif made of several highly homologous variants seemed typical of ankylosing spondylitis blood.

The sample comprised blood. This sequence was found in a male donor with ankylosing spondylitis or in good health (not recorded which). The rearrangement uses TRBV7-6 and TRBJ1-1; 7 nucleotides align to TRBD1. CDR3 coding DNA: TGTGCCAGCAGCTTAGAAAGAGGGGGCGCCGCTGAAGCTTTCTTT. Translation gives CASSLERGGAAEAFF.